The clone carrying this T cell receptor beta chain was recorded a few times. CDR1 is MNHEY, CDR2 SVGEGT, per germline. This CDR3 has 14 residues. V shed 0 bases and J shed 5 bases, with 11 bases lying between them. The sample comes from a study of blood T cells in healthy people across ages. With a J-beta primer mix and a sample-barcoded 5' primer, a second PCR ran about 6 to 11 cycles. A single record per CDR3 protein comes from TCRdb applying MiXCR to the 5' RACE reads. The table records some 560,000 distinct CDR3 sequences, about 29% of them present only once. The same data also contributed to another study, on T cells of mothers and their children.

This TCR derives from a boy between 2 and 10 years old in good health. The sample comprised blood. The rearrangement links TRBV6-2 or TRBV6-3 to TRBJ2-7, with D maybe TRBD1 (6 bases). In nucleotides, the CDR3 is TGTGCCAGCAGTTACTCGGCAGGGGTGGACGAGCAGTACTTC. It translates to CASSYSAGVDEQYF.